Sequencing of this T cell receptor beta chain was carried out in a study of identical twins' blood T cells. General study points: V gene usage reportedly matched far better within twin pairs than unrelated donors. Shared CDR3 clonotype counts between two donors mainly tracked the product of their cloneset sizes, twins included.

A remark on this clonotype: The target antigen is unknown.

TCRdb reanalysed the 5' RACE reads using MiXCR and keeps one entry per CDR3 protein. The data contain a few hundred thousand distinct CDR3 sequences, approximately 30% of them seen just once; the ten biggest clones take up about 6%. V lost 4 bases and J 11 bases, leaving 11 bases between the germline ends. The CDR3 runs 12 residues. The germline CDR1 and CDR2 sequences are SGHAT and FQNNGV. What was sequenced was PBMCs. This chain links TRBV11-2 with TRBJ1-4, with D unclear. The receptor's source is a woman aged 18-50 years in good health. CDR3 in amino acids: CASSSAWDKLFF. The CDR3 coding sequence is TGTGCCAGCAGCTCAGCTTGGGATAAACTGTTTTTT.